The 29 T cell receptor beta chains below come from one sample, sequenced in a study of OX40 agonist ivuxolimab in advanced cancers. TCRdb's copy holds only in-frame clones and misses some; the assay was immunoSEQ multiplex PCR. The sample contains some 67,000 clones, about 80% of which appear only once. Here the sequenced sample was CD4+ or CD8+ T cells sorted from blood, taken in a trial of the OX40 agonist ivuxolimab. These receptors were collected from an adult with an advanced solid tumor such as melanoma, head and neck, liver or kidney cancer.

The genes are TRBV5-1 and TRBJ2-7; a weak D match, TRBD1 (6 bases). The germline CDR1 and CDR2 sequences are SGHRS and YFSETQ. V gave up 4 bases and J gave up 0 bases, with 8 bases separating them. CDR3 length: 13 residues. The CDR3 DNA follows: TGCGCCAGCAGCCGGGGACACTCCTACGAGCAGTACTTC. Translating it yields CASSRGHSYEQYF.

The chain joins TRBV29-1 to TRBJ2-3; 9 nucleotides align to TRBD1. This CDR3 is 13 amino acids long. CDR1 and CDR2 (germline): SQVTM, ANQGSEA. V lost 6 bases to trimming and J lost 4 bases; unmatched junction nucleotides: 5. Here the CDR3 reads CSVGGTGSDTQYF. The DNA of the CDR3 is TGCAGCGTCGGTGGGACAGGGTCAGATACGCAGTATTTT.

CDR3 DNA sequence: TGCGCCAGCACCCGAGGGGCAGGGTGGGAGAGGACTGAAGCTTTCTTT. Protein sequence: CASTRGAGWERTEAFF. This chain joins TRBV10-2 and TRBJ1-1, with a weak D call TRBD1 (5 bases). This CDR3 region has 16 residues. V lost 7 bases and J lost 5, with 23 bases in between. Germline lookup yields CDR1 WSHSY and CDR2 SAAADI.

The V and J genes are TRBV5-4 and TRBJ2-5, with D perhaps matching TRBD1 (5 bases). Trimming removed 3 bases at V and 5 bases at J, with 8 bases between. CDR3 length equals 12 residues. CDR1 is SGHNT and CDR2 is YYREEE in the germline V gene (reference sequence). The CDR3 here is CASSWPGETQYF. DNA of the CDR3: TGTGCCAGCAGCTGGCCAGGGGAGACCCAGTACTTC.

V gene TRBV7-8 combines with J gene TRBJ2-7, with TRBD2 as a possible D gene (5 bases). Germline values: CDR1 SGHVS, CDR2 FQNEAQ. Trimming left V 2 bases short and J 3 bases short, with 20 bases between. CDR3 size: 17 residues. The CDR3 reads CASSLKPRERDSYEQYF. The CDR3 coding sequence is TGTGCCAGCAGCTTAAAGCCCCGGGAAAGGGATAGCTACGAGCAGTACTTC.

The rearrangement uses TRBV29-1 and TRBJ1-1; tentative D call: TRBD1 (5 bases). With 4 bases removed from V and 0 bases from J, the gap between germline ends came to 9 bases. In germline, CDR1 is SQVTM, CDR2 ANQGSEA. CDR3 length: 13 amino acids. DNA for the CDR3: TGCAGCGTTGTCGGGGGTATGAACACTGAAGCTTTCTTT. It encodes CSVVGGMNTEAFF.

The chain joins TRBV19 to TRBJ2-3; no reliable D call. Trimming pared 1 base from V and 0 bases from J, leaving 8 bases between. Germline values: CDR1 LNHDA, CDR2 SQIVND (reference sequence). The CDR3 consists of 15 residues. The CDR3, as DNA: TGTGCCAGTAGTATAGGGGTTGCTAGCACAGATACGCAGTATTTT. Its protein product is CASSIGVASTDTQYF.

The V gene is TRBV18, the J gene TRBJ1-1, with unresolved D. Germline V lookup: CDR1 KGHSH, CDR2 LQKENI. The CDR3 has 13 residues. V shed 4 bases and J shed 7 bases, with 13 bases lying between them. CDR3 DNA: TGTGCCAGCTCACTAGGGAGGGCCGGTGAAGCTTTCTTT. Translation gives CASSLGRAGEAFF.

The gene calls are TRBV4-1 and TRBJ2-1, with TRBD2 matching 8 bases. The germline CDR1 and CDR2 sequences are MGHRA and YSYEKL. The CDR3 extends over 16 amino acids. The J segment lost 1 base and the V segment lost 0 bases, leaving 2 bases of the junction unmatched. For the CDR3, the DNA is TGCGCCAGCAGCCAAGAGCTAGCGGGTTCCTACAATGAGCAGTTCTTC. Translation gives CASSQELAGSYNEQFF.

V is TRBV27 and J is TRBJ2-2; D unresolved. The CDR3 runs 13 residues. Per germline, CDR1 MNHEY and CDR2 SMNVEV (reference sequence). Trimming cost V 2 bases and J 6 bases, with 7 bases left between them. The CDR3 DNA sequence: TGTGCCAGCAGTTTAGGACCGGCCGGGGAGCTGTTTTTT. Its translation is CASSLGPAGELFF.

J is TRBJ1-1 and V is TRBV6-1, with a weak D call TRBD1 (6 bases). CDR1 is MNHNS, CDR2 SASEGT, per germline. The CDR3 extends over 15 amino acids. Trimming shortened V by 0 bases and J by 1 base, and 9 bases separated the two germline ends. The CDR3 protein is CASSEAWTENTEAFF. Written as DNA, the CDR3 is TGTGCCAGCAGTGAAGCGTGGACAGAGAACACTGAAGCTTTCTTT.

About this clone: One end of the junction varies from germline; a read error may be responsible. The DNA for the CDR3 is TGTGCCAGCAGCCAAGATCGGACTAGCGGGAGGAACTTC. Protein: CASSQDRTSGRNF. This chain links TRBV4-2 with TRBJ2-4, with 14 bases fitting TRBD2. The CDR3 runs to 13 residues. The V gene's germline CDR1 is LGHNA and CDR2 YNFKEQ.

This clone was counted a few times. The rearrangement joins TRBV30 to TRBJ1-2; D remains ambiguous. The germline V gene encodes CDR1 GTSNPN and CDR2 SVGIG (reference sequence). V was clipped by 2 bases and J by 1 base, with 8 bases between them. The length of the CDR3 is 13 residues. CDR3 DNA: TGTGCCTGGAGTCTACAGCATAACTATGGCTACACCTTC. This encodes CAWSLQHNYGYTF.

The table lists this clone with a count of one. The chain combines TRBV19 with TRBJ2-3; D is undetermined. V was pared by 6 bases and J by 1 base, with 14 bases between. CDR1 and CDR2 from the germline V gene are LNHDA and SQIVND (reference sequence). This CDR3 has 15 residues. In nucleotides, the CDR3 is TGTGCCAGTAGGGCCCGTAACGCGGGCACAGATACGCAGTATTTT. Translating it yields CASRARNAGTDTQYF.

This clone was counted a few times. The chain couples TRBV7-3 to TRBJ1-2; 7 nucleotides match TRBD1. The ends lost 5 bases at V and 7 bases at J; junction bases unmatched: 7. From germline, CDR1 is SGHTA and CDR2 FQGTGA. The CDR3 runs 13 residues. For the CDR3, the DNA is TGTGCCAGCAGCCCCCAGGGGGGAGGTGGCTACACCTTC. This translates into CASSPQGGGGYTF.

This chain links TRBV7-2 with TRBJ2-7; 7 nucleotides agree with TRBD1. Germline V gene data show CDR1 as SGHTA and CDR2 as FQGNSA. CDR3 size: 15 residues. V shed 1 base and J 0 bases; nucleotides not matched to a gene: 3. CDR3 sequence (DNA): TGTGCCAGCAGCTTAGTAGAGGGGGCCTCCTACGAGCAGTACTTC. Its translation is CASSLVEGASYEQYF.

The chain couples TRBV28 to TRBJ1-1; D not certain. The CDR3 extends over 15 amino acids. CDR1 and CDR2 (germline): MDHEN, SYDVKM. Deletions cut 6 bases from V and 0 bases from J, with 14 bases between. The CDR3 region is CASRTRRAMNTEAFF. The CDR3 bases are TGTGCCAGCAGGACACGGAGGGCCATGAACACTGAAGCTTTCTTT. The variable domain in full, with the rest retrieved from reference TRBV28 and TRBJ1-1, is DVKVTQSSRYLVKRTGEKVFLECVQDMDHENMFWYRQDPGLGLRLIYFSYDVKMKEKGDIPEGYSVSREKKERFSLILESASTNQTSMYLCASRTRRAMNTEAFFGQGTRLTVV.

This clone has a handful of counts. This sequence joins TRBV7-9 and TRBJ1-1, with D possibly matching TRBD1 (6 bases). Trimming pared 1 base from V and 7 bases from J, leaving 13 bases between. CDR3 length: 14 amino acids. Germline lookup yields CDR1 SEHNR and CDR2 FQNEAQ (reference sequence). CDR3 protein: CASSLEGGHSEAFF. The CDR3 nucleotides read TGTGCCAGCAGCTTAGAGGGGGGGCATAGTGAAGCTTTCTTT.

V and J are TRBV5-1 and TRBJ2-3; 7 positions match TRBD1. Germline CDR1 and CDR2: SGHRS and YFSETQ. The CDR3 runs 15 residues. The junction had 5 bases not matched to a gene; V was cut back by 4 bases and J by 0 bases. CDR3 sequence: CASSTDRASTDTQYF. For the CDR3, the DNA is TGCGCCAGCAGCACCGACAGGGCTAGCACAGATACGCAGTATTTT.

This clone has just one count. The chain carries TRBV29-1 and TRBJ1-3; D is ambiguous. This CDR3 region has 11 residues. Germline CDR1 is SQVTM and CDR2 is ANQGSEA. The V end lost 4 bases, the J end lost 7 bases, and 8 bases lay between the germline ends. The CDR3 region has the DNA TGCAGCGTTGGTGGCAGCAACACCATATATTTT. Amino acid sequence: CSVGGSNTIYF.

CDR3 protein: CASSYSDGETQYF. The CDR3 DNA follows: TGTGCCAGCAGTTACTCAGACGGGGAGACCCAGTACTTC. The V gene is TRBV6-5, the J gene TRBJ2-5; D is unresolved. The V gene's germline CDR1 is MNHEY and CDR2 SVGAGI. CDR3 size: 13 residues. Trimming removed 0 bases at V and 5 bases at J, with 7 bases between.

This clone was recorded a few times. The chain has TRBV10-3 and TRBJ2-7; TRBD2 agrees at 7 bases. The CDR3 consists of 14 residues. Per the germline V gene, CDR1 is ENHRY and CDR2 is SYGVKD. Trimming took 7 bases from V and 5 from J; bases not matched to a gene: 11. This CDR3 reads CAIKFELASDEQYV. CDR3 bases: TGTGCCATCAAATTTGAACTAGCGTCGGACGAGCAGTACGTC.

Only a few counts were recorded for this clone. This chain connects TRBV30 to TRBJ1-2, with 7 bases identical to TRBD1. The germline CDR1 and CDR2 sequences are GTSNPN and SVGIG (reference sequence). Unmatched junction bases numbered 2, after V lost 0 bases and J lost 4 bases. CDR3 length: 13 residues. CDR3 sequence: CAWSVQGSYGYTF. The CDR3 DNA follows: TGTGCCTGGAGTGTACAGGGGAGCTATGGCTACACCTTC.

The V gene is TRBV28, the J gene TRBJ1-1; perhaps TRBD1 as D (5 bases). The V and J ends lost 3 bases and 3 bases respectively, with 17 bases between them. The CDR3 is 16 residues long. The V gene's germline CDR1 is MDHEN and CDR2 SYDVKM. The CDR3 protein is CASSLSRGVRDTEAFF. CDR3 DNA sequence: TGTGCCAGCAGTTTGAGCCGGGGCGTCAGGGACACTGAAGCTTTCTTT.

This clone turned up a few times. V gene TRBV6-6 combines with J gene TRBJ2-1; 8 bases map to TRBD2. The V gene's germline CDR1 is MNHNY and CDR2 SVGAGI (reference sequence). CDR3 length equals 15 residues. The V gene end was trimmed by 5 bases and the J gene end by 2 bases; junction bases not matched to a gene: 5. CDR3 sequence (DNA): TGTGCCAGCAGTCCCCGGGAGGGGGCCTACAATGAGCAGTTCTTC. This gives the protein CASSPREGAYNEQFF.

The chain combines TRBV27 with TRBJ2-3; D is unclear. The CDR3 is 11 amino acids. In germline, CDR1 is MNHEY, CDR2 SMNVEV (reference sequence). Deletions cut 4 bases from V and 7 bases from J, with 6 bases between. The CDR3 DNA reads as TGTGCCAGCAGTTACCTATATACGCAGTATTTT. This sequence encodes CASSYLYTQYF.

The rearrangement uses TRBV7-3 and TRBJ2-1; perhaps D is TRBD1 or TRBD2 (5 bases each). Germline loops: CDR1 SGHTA, CDR2 FQGTGA. The CDR3 runs to 14 residues. Trimming cost V 2 bases and J 5 bases, with 10 bases left between them. The CDR3 spells CASSLWQGHNEQFF. In DNA form, the CDR3 reads TGTGCCAGCAGCTTATGGCAGGGACACAATGAGCAGTTCTTC.

The chain carries TRBV5-4 and TRBJ2-2; 9 positions agree with TRBD1. The CDR3 spans 17 residues. The V segment lost 4 bases and the J segment 1 base; nucleotides outside the gene matches: 8. Germline V gene sequence: CDR1 SGHNT, CDR2 YYREEE (reference sequence). The CDR3 sequence is CASSPWEGQGNTGELFF. DNA of the CDR3: TGTGCCAGCAGCCCCTGGGAGGGACAGGGGAACACCGGGGAGCTGTTTTTT. Complete variable domain (other parts from reference TRBV5-4 and TRBJ2-2): ETGVTQSPTHLIKTRGQQVTLRCSSQSGHNTVSWYQQALGQGPQFIFQYYREEENGRGNFPPRFSGLQFPNYSSELNVNALELDDSALYLCASSPWEGQGNTGELFFGEGSRLTVL.

V gene TRBV15 combines with J gene TRBJ1-4, with D maybe TRBD1 (6 bases). Trimming shortened V by 3 bases and J by 4 bases, and 6 bases separated the two germline ends. Germline CDR1 LNHNV, CDR2 YYDKDF (reference sequence). This CDR3 region has 13 residues. CDR3 residues: CATSRDSNEKLFF. DNA for the CDR3: TGTGCCACCAGCAGGGACAGTAATGAAAAACTGTTTTTT.